The subject of this entry is one T cell receptor (beta chain). There is no known antigen for this receptor. Nothing much larger sits one base from this clone, and base qualities are not available. These data originate in a study of cytomegalovirus exposure and HLA in healthy donors (TCRdb year 2017). A note on the overall study: An earlier analysis of 587 of the donors reported over 250 Gb of sequence data and 117 million unique TCR beta sequences obtained from about 179 million T cells. A handful of DR-DQ haplotypes were handled as single units for association and clustering because linkage in the cohort was strong. Approximately 310 gigabases of sequencing data and approximately 92 million unique TCR sequences made up an early release that covered around 640 HLA-typed donors. Rather than drawing on any new phenotypic data, the later analysis identified candidate immune exposures from TCR beta sequences and the way those sequences occurred across donors. To decide whether each TCR beta V gene segment behaved as functional or pseudogenic, an earlier analysis of several hundred of the donors relied on high-throughput TCR beta sequencing. In a later analysis, previously published TCR beta repertoires from several hundred donors were re-analyzed and high-resolution HLA genotyping was added so that TCR occurrence patterns could be studied. Using immunosequencing, the study profiled T cell repertoires from approximately 700 subjects and related those repertoires to cytomegalovirus serostatus. High-throughput TCR immunosequencing, statistical association of individual TCRs with disease status, and machine learning were combined to predict cytomegalovirus infection status. A later genetic analysis took genome-wide SNP genotypes for about 55% of the 666 donors and used that subset as a discovery cohort. On average, about 200,000 unique TCR beta nucleotide sequences were sequenced per donor among 350 to 400 genotyped donors of the cohort, with roughly 20% of those sequences being non-productive. Of the approximately 400 genotyped donors, roughly 80% were placed in the genetic ancestry cluster associated with self-reported Caucasian donors. The study aimed to test whether signatures of past pathogen exposure could be identified by cataloging public T cell receptors. A separate validation cohort of over a hundred different subjects was used in addition to the 666-subject first cohort. Class I and class II HLA loci were covered by the typing at four-digit resolution. Typing coverage varied by locus: roughly 620-640 donors for A, B, C, DRB1 and DQB1; about 520 for DQA1; more than 600 for DPA1; approximately 450 for DPB1. Every repertoire in the discovery cohort had been generated on one and the same sequencing platform. Donor age, sex, ethnicity and CMV serostatus were compiled together with the repertoire data.

The full study reports these points: A further reported finding was that TCR beta sequences accurately predicted the HLA-A and HLA-B alleles for most subjects in the first cohort. Linkage disequilibrium might explain the correlated functional status among segregating V segments, but an unknown experimental factor could not be excluded. According to a later analysis, parvovirus B19, influenza, CMV and Epstein-Barr virus appeared linked to several top co-occurrence clusters. The cohort was sequenced for TCR beta chains only, and without alpha or paired-chain data the features that could be detected were limited. A later analysis found that TCR association rates varied across HLA loci, with DRB1 alleles showing the most associated TCRs and HLA-C alleles the fewest. The classifier was reported to diagnose cytomegalovirus status with high specificity and sensitivity in both the original and validation cohorts. In the study, about 150 TCR beta chains were listed as associated with cytomegalovirus. The presence/absence analyses assumed that sequencing depth was roughly uniform across donors, and that assumption may not be true. In vitro tests confirmed that a few of the cytomegalovirus-associated TCR beta chains recognize cytomegalovirus antigens. When HLA alleles, especially DR and DQ, strongly co-occurred, attributing TCR associations to individual alleles was difficult. A later genetic analysis reported fewer N-insertions in productive TCRs among donors in an Asian-associated ancestry cluster than the roughly 700-donor mean. Immune exposure information for the cohort was limited to CMV serostatus. Some IMGT-functional V segments, including TRBV6-2 and TRBV6-3, could not be distinguished by the 87-base-pair reads and were therefore excluded. An association between a missense DCLRE1C variant and V-gene and J-gene trimming of TCR beta chains was found in a later genetic analysis and replicated in an independent cohort. An earlier analysis of approximately 500 of the donors showed that most TCR beta V segments appeared in productive rearrangements either about 90% or about 30% of the time, which broadly matched IMGT annotations. Approximately 16 rarely observed V segments, including chromosome 9 orphons, were excluded from the earlier analysis of several hundred of the donors because counts were too low. A cluster of highly shared sequence variants was judged likely to be a technical artifact of the sequencing pipeline. Most CMV-associated TCR beta chains appeared to be HLA-restricted in a later analysis, and the HLA associations seemed to be driven largely by CMV exposure. The authors suggested that the approach could potentially be generalized to other disease states and immunological phenotypes. In a later analysis, HLA-associated TCR beta chains were found to be more clonally expanded and to have lower generation probabilities than equally common non-associated chains. While some public TCRs were present in many individuals, most TCR sequences turned up only very rarely across donors. Specific HLA alleles were associated with 15,000 to 20,000 TCR beta sequences at a false discovery rate of 0.05 in a later analysis. Because HLA typing was missing for some donors at each locus, association tests included only the typed subset.

The cohort consisted of approximately 670 healthy bone marrow donors. Cohort members were all nominally healthy when sampled, although unrecorded immune exposures were likely present. The donor was CMV seropositive and belonged to the group of about 290 seropositive cohort members. Every donor gave a peripheral blood sample, and the peripheral blood mononuclear cells from that sample were used for TCR beta sequencing. The Qiagen DNeasy Blood Extraction Kit was used to extract genomic DNA from the blood cell samples. The method was the immunoSEQ multiplex PCR assay. For the multiplex PCR, a mixture combining 60 forward primers for TCR Vbeta segments and 13 reverse primers for TCR Jbeta segments was used. A multiplex PCR assay on genomic DNA amplified the CDR3 region of rearranged TCR beta genes. Amplified TCR beta libraries were sequenced as 87-base-pair reads on the Illumina HiSeq System. The source study handled its data this way. A later analysis counted about 80 million unique TCR beta chains across the 550 to 750 repertoires, and some 11 million of these chains were shared by at least two donors. Raw reads were error-corrected and collapsed into unique sequences with a nearest-neighbor algorithm that merged closely related sequences to remove PCR and sequencing errors. To assign V, D and J gene segments, CDR3 sequences were aligned to IMGT reference sequences. For a sequence to be retained, a match of at least six nucleotides was required to both a V gene segment and a J gene segment. Rearrangements were classified as productive when the CDR3 lacked stop codons and remained in frame with V and J, and all other rearrangements were classified as non-productive. CDR3 was defined by IMGT convention, running from the second conserved V-encoded cysteine to the conserved J-encoded phenylalanine. Sequences without an unambiguous match to a single V gene segment were excluded from the earlier analysis of about 630 of the donors. An earlier analysis of around 600 of the donors classified V segments as functional when productive rearrangements were above 56.7% and as segregating when the standard deviation between donors was above 5%. A statistical classification framework was developed to diagnose cytomegalovirus status using the catalog of TCR beta chain sequences. In a later analysis, V and J genes were assigned by comparing TCR nucleotide sequences against IMGT/GENE-DB human TR gene sequences. The TCRdist pipeline was used in a later analysis to assign CDR3 sequences and most-parsimonious VDJ recombination scenarios. In a later analysis, every TCR beta chain was defined by the combination of its CDR3 amino acid sequence and its V-gene family, and reads without a unique V-gene family were dropped. To address suspected cross-contamination and a sequencing artifact, a later analysis removed 592 highly shared, low-generation-probability nucleotide sequences. In a later analysis, a clonal expansion index was calculated for each public chain from normalized within-repertoire ranks of inferred template counts. In a later analysis, generation probabilities were computed using a VDJ recombination model fitted to out-of-frame rearrangements, and the results were checked against IGoR. Hypergeometric tests were used in a later analysis to score TCR-TCR, TCR-HLA and TCR-CMV co-occurrence, with a repertoire-size bias correction applied to the TCR pairs. A later analysis estimated false discovery rates by permuting HLA or CMV assignments 20 times. In a later analysis, co-occurring TCRs were grouped using DBSCAN, with TCRdist sequence similarity added in when clustering inside HLA-allele-positive subsets. Repertoires with fewer than 30,000 or more than 120,000 public chains were left out of co-occurrence clustering, as were five repertoires with anomalous nucleotide sharing. This immuneACCESS table, as held by TCRdb, lists in-frame sequences with V and J called but not all clones. Of the missing ones, under half trace to an unresolved V gene in checked studies; the others have no known cause. V and J calls plus clone size are reproduced from that table; the DNA served to infer D and trimming. The sample records approximately 110,000 clones, 70% to 80% of which are singletons. The ten largest account for more than 4.5% of the sample.

Deletion took 3 bases off V and 8 bases off J, with a span of 19 bases between the germline ends. From the germline V gene (reference sequence), CDR1 is PRHDT and CDR2 is FYEKMQ. From the cysteine up to the phenylalanine, the CDR3 has a length of 15 residues. This entry keeps only the CDR3 DNA: 45 bases, framed from base 1. Sequenced sample: PBMCs. This sequence uses TRBV13 and TRBJ1-1, with an unclear D gene assignment. The receptor comes from a female donor in good health and CMV-seropositive. In nucleotides, the sequence is TGTGCCAGCAGCTTCAATGCCGGTGTCAAAAAAGAAGCTTTCTTT. Its protein is CASSFNAGVKKEAFF.